Listed here are 29 T cell receptor beta chains from one sample, sequenced in a study of CD4 T cells in relation to SARS-CoV-2 and coronaviruses. These receptors lack a known antigen. Some clones are missing from TCRdb's copy, which holds only in-frame ones; the method was immunoSEQ multiplex PCR. The sample has 15,000 to 20,000 clones, about 80% seen once. Before the COVID-19 pandemic, during about 2010-2018, CD4+ T cells were taken from unexposed donors. Isolation of CD4+ T cells took place after roughly nine days in culture. Input material: CD4+ T cells from PBMCs, cultured in vitro. The origin of the receptors is a human donor in good health.

The chain couples TRBV29-1 to TRBJ2-7; D perhaps matches TRBD2 (5 bases). CDR1 and CDR2 from the germline V gene are SQVTM and ANQGSEA. The V gene lost 5 bases and the J gene lost 4 bases, with 12 bases spanning the gap. CDR3 length equals 12 residues. This CDR3 is CSVRGSHYEQYF. Written as DNA, the CDR3 is TGCAGCGTTCGAGGGTCTCATTACGAGCAGTACTTC.

The V and J genes are TRBV5-6 and TRBJ2-7, with D maybe TRBD2 (6 bases). Between the trimmed V and J ends, which lost 0 bases and 1 base, there was a span of 11 bases. This CDR3 is 15 amino acids long. From germline, CDR1 is SGHDT and CDR2 YYEEEE. Here the CDR3 DNA reads TGTGCCAGCAGCTTGGTCGGGACTCAATCCTACGAGCAGTACTTC. Its translation: CASSLVGTQSYEQYF.

The chain has TRBV30 and TRBJ1-1; 8 bases map to TRBD1. This CDR3 contains 16 residues. Germline CDR1 and CDR2: GTSNPN and SVGIG (reference sequence). V shed 2 bases, J shed 1 base, and the junction held 9 bases outside the gene matches. This CDR3 reads CAWSPYVGQGNTEAFF. The CDR3 nucleotides are TGTGCCTGGAGTCCGTACGTAGGACAGGGGAACACTGAAGCTTTCTTT.

The chain links TRBV6-1 to TRBJ2-3, with D hard to call. The CDR3 is 15 amino acids. Trimming took 2 bases from V and 0 from J, leaving 9 bases between them. Germline assignment: CDR1 MNHNS and CDR2 SASEGT. CDR3 coding DNA: TGTGCCAGCAGTGAACAAACCAGGAGCACAGATACGCAGTATTTT. Amino acids: CASSEQTRSTDTQYF.

V gene TRBV7-7 combines with J gene TRBJ2-7; 10 bases agree with TRBD2. V was pared by 2 bases and J by 5 bases, with 3 bases of the junction left unmatched. Germline CDR1 SSHAT, CDR2 FNYEAQ (reference sequence). This CDR3 contains 14 residues. In nucleotides, the CDR3 is TGTGCCAGCAGCTTACTAGCGGGAGACCACGAGCAGTACTTC. This codes for CASSLLAGDHEQYF.

The chain links TRBV15 to TRBJ1-2; D not certain. Germline CDR1 is LNHNV and CDR2 is YYDKDF (reference sequence). The CDR3 runs 13 residues. V was pared by 0 bases and J by 0 bases, with 2 bases between. DNA of the CDR3: TGTGCCACCAGCAGAGATACTAACTATGGCTACACCTTC. It codes for CATSRDTNYGYTF.

This clone was found once. This sequence joins TRBV6-4 and TRBJ2-1; 13 bases agree with TRBD2. This CDR3 is 15 amino acids long. Trimming cost V 2 bases and J 6 bases; bases outside gene matches: 1. From germline, CDR1 is MRHNA and CDR2 SNTAGT. CDR3 in amino acids: CASSDRTSGSNEQFF. CDR3 DNA: TGTGCCAGCAGTGACAGGACTAGCGGGAGCAATGAGCAGTTCTTC.

The chain couples TRBV2 to TRBJ2-7, with TRBD1 matching over 8 bases. Germline V gene sequence: CDR1 SNHLY, CDR2 FYNNEI. V was pared by 6 bases and J by 1 base, with 5 bases of the junction left unmatched. The CDR3 spans 14 residues. The CDR3 loop reads CASSEDRVSYEQYF. Written as DNA, the CDR3 is TGTGCCAGCAGCGAGGACAGGGTTTCCTACGAGCAGTACTTC.

The chain recombines TRBV5-6 with TRBJ1-1; TRBD1 might be the D (5 bases). V was clipped by 0 bases and J by 3 bases, with 9 bases between them. The CDR3 extends over 14 amino acids. Germline CDR1 and CDR2: SGHDT and YYEEEE. CDR3 amino acids: CASSLGAGDTEAFF. CDR3 DNA: TGTGCCAGCAGCTTGGGGGCGGGGGACACTGAAGCTTTCTTT.

This chain links TRBV6-5 with TRBJ2-5, with 15 bases identical to TRBD2. V trimming: 2 bases; J trimming: 5 bases; junction bases outside the gene matches: 3. The germline V gene has CDR1 MNHEY and CDR2 SVGAGI. The CDR3 has 16 residues. The CDR3, as DNA: TGTGCCAGCAGTTACACAGGGACTAGCGGGGGGGAGACCCAGTACTTC. It is translated as CASSYTGTSGGETQYF.

The V call is TRBV19, the J call TRBJ1-5; possibly TRBD1 for D (6 bases). This CDR3 is built from 15 residues. Germline CDR1 is LNHDA and CDR2 is SQIVND (reference sequence). Trimming shortened V by 8 bases and J by 0 bases, and 14 bases separated the two germline ends. The CDR3 loop reads CASLGWGLSNQPQHF. In DNA, the CDR3 is TGTGCCAGTCTAGGGTGGGGGCTTAGCAATCAGCCCCAGCATTTT.

This chain uses TRBV7-2 with TRBJ2-5; no definite D call. Germline values: CDR1 SGHTA, CDR2 FQGNSA. The CDR3 runs to 15 residues. V lost 1 base to trimming and J lost 0 bases, with 9 bases between them. CDR3 DNA: TGTGCCAGCAGCTTAGTAGGCATGTACCAAGAGACCCAGTACTTC. It specifies CASSLVGMYQETQYF. The whole variable domain, filled in from reference TRBV7-2 and TRBJ2-5, reads GAGVSQSPSNKVTEKGKDVELRCDPISGHTALYWYRQSLGQGLEFLIYFQGNSAPDKSGLPSDRFSAERTGGSVSTLTIQRTQQEDSAVYLCASSLVGMYQETQYFGPGTRLLVL.

This sequence joins TRBV6-5 and TRBJ2-7; D is uncertain. V gave up 5 bases and J gave up 2 bases, with 10 bases separating them. There are 13 residues in the CDR3. CDR1 is MNHEY and CDR2 is SVGAGI in the germline V gene. CDR3 nucleotides: TGTGCCAGCAGTCGCGGCCCCACCTACGAGCAGTACTTC. This codes for CASSRGPTYEQYF.

V is TRBV15 and J is TRBJ2-7; D is unclear. Deletions cut 0 bases from V and 3 bases from J, with 12 bases between. Germline CDR1 LNHNV, CDR2 YYDKDF (reference sequence). The CDR3 contains 15 residues. The CDR3 spells CATSREINSHYEQYF. The CDR3 DNA reads as TGTGCCACCAGCAGAGAAATAAACTCCCACTACGAGCAGTACTTC.

The sample holds a few counts of this clone. CDR3 bases: TGTGCCAGCAGCCGAGACAGGGGGGGAGGCTACACCTTC. Amino acids: CASSRDRGGGYTF. This sequence joins TRBV7-3 and TRBJ1-2, with TRBD1 identical over 9 bases. The V gene end was trimmed by 5 bases and the J gene end by 8 bases; junction bases not matched to a gene: 6. The CDR3 runs to 13 residues. Germline CDR1 is SGHTA and CDR2 is FQGTGA.

This clone was observed once. In DNA, the CDR3 is TGTGCCAGCAGCCAAGATCTTGGCGGGAGATTCTACGAGCAGTACTTC. This gives the protein CASSQDLGGRFYEQYF. The chain couples TRBV3-1 (or the pseudogene TRBV3-2) to TRBJ2-7; TRBD2 matches at 7 bases. The CDR3 extends over 16 amino acids. Germline V gene data show CDR1 as LGHDT and CDR2 as YNNKEL (reference sequence). The ends lost 0 bases at V and 3 bases at J; junction bases unmatched: 8.

The V and J genes are TRBV19 and TRBJ1-6; possibly TRBD1 for D (5 bases). Trimming took 2 bases from V and 7 from J, leaving 9 bases between them. This CDR3 is built from 14 residues. Germline CDR1 LNHDA, CDR2 SQIVND (reference sequence). Here the CDR3 reads CASSIQGGNSPLHF. In nucleotides, the CDR3 is TGTGCCAGTAGTATACAGGGTGGGAATTCACCCCTCCACTTT.

The rearrangement links TRBV28 to TRBJ1-2, with 12 positions matching TRBD1. Germline CDR1 is MDHEN and CDR2 is SYDVKM. This CDR3 has 14 amino acids. V lost 7 bases, J lost 7 bases, and 7 bases stayed unmatched. This chain's CDR3 is CASNPGQGALGYTF. In nucleotides, the CDR3 is TGTGCCAGCAATCCGGGACAGGGGGCGCTTGGCTACACCTTC.

This sequence joins TRBV2 and TRBJ1-5; unclear D gene. Per germline, CDR1 SNHLY and CDR2 FYNNEI. The CDR3 covers 16 residues. V lost 5 bases, J lost 1 base, and 15 bases lay in between. The CDR3 DNA follows: TGTGCCAGCAGTTCCGGGCCGTCACCGAGCAATCAGCCCCAGCATTTT. Amino acid sequence: CASSSGPSPSNQPQHF.

The V gene is TRBV14, the J gene TRBJ2-2, with TRBD2 matching over 10 bases. V lost 6 bases to trimming and J lost 1 base; unmatched junction nucleotides: 5. Germline V lookup: CDR1 SGHDN, CDR2 FVKESK. CDR3 length: 16 amino acids. The CDR3 protein is CASRTSGLRNTGELFF. For the CDR3, the DNA is TGTGCCAGCAGGACTAGCGGGCTAAGGAACACCGGGGAGCTGTTTTTT.

The chain joins TRBV14 to TRBJ2-5; tentatively, D is TRBD1 (6 bases). The germline V gene encodes CDR1 SGHDN and CDR2 FVKESK. Trimming removed 3 bases at V and 5 bases at J, with 13 bases between. The CDR3 is 14 amino acids. The CDR3 spells CASSQGDRRETQYF. The CDR3 DNA follows: TGTGCCAGCAGCCAGGGCGACAGGAGGGAGACCCAGTACTTC.

The rearrangement links TRBV4-2 to TRBJ2-2, with TRBD2 matching over 9 bases. Germline lookup yields CDR1 LGHNA and CDR2 YNFKEQ. There are 19 residues in the CDR3. V lost 0 bases, J lost 5 bases, and 13 bases stayed unmatched. CDR3 coding DNA: TGTGCCAGCAGCCAAGATCTTTTCCTAGCGGGGATTGGGACCGGGGAGCTGTTTTTT. It yields the protein CASSQDLFLAGIGTGELFF.

This chain uses TRBV3-1 (or the pseudogene TRBV3-2) with TRBJ2-7, with 9 bases identical to TRBD2. Trimming removed 1 base from V and 6 bases from J; junction bases left unmatched: 13. This CDR3 comprises 17 residues. Germline values: CDR1 LGHDT, CDR2 YNNKEL (reference sequence). The CDR3 DNA follows: TGTGCCAGCAGCCAAGGTGGTAGCGGGAGTTTCGGACGCGAGCAGTACTTC. The encoded protein is CASSQGGSGSFGREQYF.

This chain links TRBV27 with TRBJ2-7, with 8 bases lining up with TRBD1. The CDR3 covers 14 residues. CDR1 is MNHEY, CDR2 SMNVEV, per germline (reference sequence). The J segment lost 5 bases and the V segment lost 2 bases, leaving 5 bases of the junction unmatched. Here the CDR3 DNA reads TGTGCCAGCAGTTTACAGGGGGCTCGGAACGAGCAGTACTTC. This gives the protein CASSLQGARNEQYF.

CDR3 sequence (DNA): TGTGCCAGCAGTTCAATGGGGACAGACAACTATGGCTACACCTTC. This sequence encodes CASSSMGTDNYGYTF. V is TRBV28 and J is TRBJ1-2, with TRBD1 matching 7 bases. This CDR3 spans 15 amino acids. V lost 4 bases to trimming and J lost 2 bases; unmatched junction nucleotides: 7. Looked up from germline, CDR1 is MDHEN and CDR2 is SYDVKM.

This clone was detected a few times. The chain is built from TRBV28 and TRBJ1-2; D is perhaps TRBD1 (5 bases). Trimming left V 7 bases short and J 6 bases short, with 18 bases between. CDR1 and CDR2 from the germline V gene are MDHEN and SYDVKM. The CDR3 runs to 14 residues. Here the CDR3 reads CASTTPGGLDGYTF. DNA for the CDR3: TGTGCCAGCACCACCCCCGGGGGGTTAGATGGCTACACCTTC.

The chain uses TRBV20-1 and TRBJ2-3, with D unresolved. The CDR3 contains 13 residues. V was pared by 5 bases and J by 0 bases, with 9 bases between. Germline V lookup: CDR1 DFQATT, CDR2 SNEGSKA (reference sequence). This CDR3 is CSAGGDSTDTQYF. CDR3 nucleotide sequence: TGCAGTGCTGGTGGGGATAGCACAGATACGCAGTATTTT.

The chain uses TRBV5-1 and TRBJ2-7, with D possibly matching TRBD2 (5 bases). The CDR3 contains 13 residues. V lost 0 bases, J lost 3 bases, and 7 bases lay in between. Germline loops: CDR1 SGHRS, CDR2 YFSETQ. The CDR3 DNA reads as TGCGCCAGCAGCTTGGCTCGGGACTACGAGCAGTACTTC. This gives the protein CASSLARDYEQYF. The whole variable domain, filled in from reference TRBV5-1 and TRBJ2-7, reads KAGVTQTPRYLIKTRGQQVTLSCSPISGHRSVSWYQQTPGQGLQFLFEYFSETQRNKGNFPGRFSGRQFSNSRSEMNVSTLELGDSALYLCASSLARDYEQYFGPGTRLTVT.

The J gene is TRBJ2-7, the V gene TRBV6-5; 7 bases are shared with TRBD2. The V gene end was trimmed by 8 bases and the J gene end by 6 bases; junction bases not matched to a gene: 16. The CDR3 consists of 15 residues. CDR1 and CDR2 (germline): MNHEY, SVGAGI. The CDR3 region is CASGPAGVLWFEQYF. The CDR3 DNA sequence: TGTGCCAGCGGTCCCGCGGGAGTGCTCTGGTTCGAGCAGTACTTC.